These 30 T cell receptor beta chains share one sample of origin, sequenced in a study of blood T cells in healthy people across ages. The authors ran a second PCR of roughly 6 to 12 cycles using a sample-barcoded 5' primer and a J-beta primer mix. TCRdb reprocessed the 5' RACE reads with MiXCR, giving one entry per CDR3 protein. The sample has around 2 million distinct CDR3 sequences; roughly 43% are singletons. Source material: blood. Every receptor here comes from a human donor in good health.

This sequence joins TRBV7-2 and TRBJ2-3; D ambiguous. This CDR3 is 15 amino acids long. Germline values: CDR1 SGHTA, CDR2 FQGNSA. V dropped 4 bases and J dropped 10 bases, with 21 bases sitting between them. CDR3 protein: CASSSNVRISVSQYF. CDR3 DNA: TGTGCCAGCAGCTCCAATGTACGAATATCAGTTTCGCAGTATTTT. Using reference TRBV7-2 and TRBJ2-3 for the parts outside the CDR3, the full variable domain is GAGVSQSPSNKVTEKGKDVELRCDPISGHTALYWYRQSLGQGLEFLIYFQGNSAPDKSGLPSDRFSAERTGGSVSTLTIQRTQQEDSAVYLCASSSNVRISVSQYFGPGTRLTVL.

This clonotype showed up just once. The J gene is TRBJ2-7, the V gene TRBV29-1, with D possibly matching TRBD1 (6 bases). The germline gives CDR1 SQVTM, CDR2 ANQGSEA. This CDR3 comprises 13 residues. DNA for the CDR3: TGCAGAGTGACTCAGACAGGAGCCTACGAGCAGTACTTC. It encodes CRVTQTGAYEQYF.

The CDR3 loop reads CASSPTPGLAGGETQYF. The CDR3 DNA reads TGTGCCAGCAGCCCTACTCCGGGACTAGCGGGTGGAGAGACCCAGTACTTC. The chain links TRBV7-9 to TRBJ2-5, with 12 nucleotides matching TRBD2. CDR3 length equals 17 residues. The junction had 11 bases not matched to a gene; V was cut back by 5 bases and J by 4 bases. Per germline, CDR1 SEHNR and CDR2 FQNEAQ (reference sequence).

This clonotype has more than one count but fewer than ten. The chain couples TRBV5-1 to TRBJ2-3, with D unresolved. The CDR3 has 15 amino acids. The germline V gene has CDR1 SGHRS and CDR2 YFSETQ. Between the trimmed V and J ends, which lost 0 bases and 4 bases, there was a span of 12 bases. Here the CDR3 reads CASSLDPFGADTQYF. CDR3 coding DNA: TGCGCCAGCAGCTTGGACCCATTTGGGGCAGATACGCAGTATTTT.

The chain joins TRBV9 to TRBJ1-1; the D is unclear. V gave up 1 base and J gave up 3 bases, with 7 bases separating them. Germline loops: CDR1 SGDLS, CDR2 YYNGEE. There are 13 residues in the CDR3. In nucleotides, the CDR3 is TGTGCCAGCAGCGTATACGAAGACACTGAAGCTTTCTTT. It translates to CASSVYEDTEAFF.

The V and J genes are TRBV29-1 and TRBJ2-4; D may be TRBD2 (5 bases). CDR3 length equals 12 residues. The germline V and J ends were trimmed by 0 bases and 15 bases, with 15 bases remaining between them. Germline V gene sequence: CDR1 SQVTM, CDR2 ANQGSEA. In nucleotides, the CDR3 is TGCAGCGTTGAAGATCGGAGGCCAGAACGGTACTTC. Translated: CSVEDRRPERYF.

The CDR3 coding sequence is TGCAGCGTTGAAGGACAGGGGAGCACTGAAGCTTTCTTT. As protein: CSVEGQGSTEAFF. The gene calls are TRBV29-1 and TRBJ1-1; 8 bases agree with TRBD1. The CDR3 totals 13 residues. Germline V gives CDR1 SQVTM, CDR2 ANQGSEA. V was pared by 1 base and J by 4 bases, with 2 bases of the junction left unmatched.

This clonotype was seen a few times. This chain links TRBV5-1 with TRBJ2-7, with a tentative D call TRBD1 (5 bases). Trimming left V 0 bases short and J 5 bases short, with 27 bases between. This CDR3 is built from 19 residues. Germline V lookup: CDR1 SGHRS, CDR2 YFSETQ. The chain's CDR3 is CASSLGPQMIRDFLDEQYF. The CDR3 nucleotides are TGCGCCAGCAGCTTGGGCCCCCAGATGATCAGGGATTTTCTAGACGAGCAGTACTTC.

The chain uses TRBV29-1 and TRBJ2-7; D tentatively fits TRBD1 or TRBD2 (7 bases each). The germline V gene encodes CDR1 SQVTM and CDR2 ANQGSEA. The V end was cut by 6 bases, the J end by 3 bases, with 18 bases between. The CDR3 consists of 14 residues. DNA for the CDR3: TGCAGCGTGAGCAGGGGGGGTGAGTTCTACGAGCAGTACTTC. This translates into CSVSRGGEFYEQYF.

The chain is built from TRBV5-1 and TRBJ2-5; 13 nucleotides agree with TRBD2. V trimming: 4 bases; J trimming: 1 base; junction bases outside the gene matches: 10. The germline gives CDR1 SGHRS, CDR2 YFSETQ. The CDR3 is 18 amino acids. CDR3 nucleotides: TGCGCCAGCAGCCGACTAGCGGGGGGCCGAAGATCCCAAGAGACCCAGTACTTC. Protein sequence: CASSRLAGGRRSQETQYF.

This chain joins TRBV9 and TRBJ1-1; D gene unclear. Trimming stripped 6 bases from V and 6 bases from J, with 21 bases between. This CDR3 has 15 amino acids. Per the germline V gene, CDR1 is SGDLS and CDR2 is YYNGEE. The CDR3 nucleotides read TGTGCCAGCAACCAGATTCCGAGGGCCGGAGCTGAAGCTTTCTTT. Encoded protein: CASNQIPRAGAEAFF.

The genes are TRBV20-1 and TRBJ2-7, with 7 positions matching TRBD1. Per germline, CDR1 DFQATT and CDR2 SNEGSKA (reference sequence). This CDR3 comprises 14 residues. The V segment lost 4 bases and the J segment 0 bases; nucleotides outside the gene matches: 6. CDR3 region: CSAIRQGNSYEQYF. CDR3 nucleotides: TGCAGTGCTATAAGACAGGGTAACTCCTACGAGCAGTACTTC.

This clonotype was seen a handful of times. The CDR3 DNA is TGTGCCATCAGCCCGGGGAGGGCAATGGGCTGGCGGCAGTACTTC. Encoded protein: CAISPGRAMGWRQYF. The rearrangement links TRBV10-3 to TRBJ2-5, with 7 positions matching TRBD2. From germline, CDR1 is ENHRY and CDR2 SYGVKD. The junction had 18 bases not matched to a gene; V was cut back by 6 bases and J by 11 bases. This CDR3 contains 15 residues.

This clonotype was counted only a few times. The V gene is TRBV15, the J gene TRBJ2-3; no clear D. CDR1 and CDR2 from the germline V gene are LNHNV and YYDKDF (reference sequence). The CDR3 has 12 amino acids. V lost 5 bases, J lost 3 bases, and 6 bases lay in between. The CDR3 reads CATSFETDTQYF. For the CDR3, the DNA is TGTGCCACCAGCTTCGAAACAGATACGCAGTATTTT.

The rearrangement links TRBV28 to TRBJ2-3, with D unclear. V shed 2 bases and J shed 1 base, with 10 bases lying between them. Germline loops: CDR1 MDHEN, CDR2 SYDVKM. The CDR3 length is 15 residues. CDR3 sequence: CASSLTRARTDTQYF. The CDR3 DNA reads TGTGCCAGCAGTTTAACAAGGGCACGCACAGATACGCAGTATTTT.

This chain connects TRBV27 to TRBJ1-2, with D perhaps TRBD1 (6 bases). The germline V gene encodes CDR1 MNHEY and CDR2 SMNVEV (reference sequence). This CDR3 is built from 14 residues. The V gene lost 8 bases and the J gene lost 3 bases, with 16 bases spanning the gap. The CDR3 DNA follows: TGTGCCAGCTCGTTACGGGACACCGACTATGGCTACACCTTC. Protein product: CASSLRDTDYGYTF.

The chain has TRBV7-8 and TRBJ1-4; D possibly corresponds to TRBD1 (5 bases). The CDR3 loop spans 14 amino acids. Germline CDR1 is SGHVS and CDR2 is FQNEAQ. With 2 bases removed from V and 6 bases from J, the gap between germline ends came to 10 bases. The CDR3 DNA reads TGTGCCAGCAGCTTACGGACAAATGATGAAAAACTGTTTTTT. The encoded protein is CASSLRTNDEKLFF.

The sample holds a few counts of this clonotype. This sequence joins TRBV6-5 and TRBJ2-1; D may be TRBD1 (5 bases). The CDR3 is 14 amino acids. Germline CDR1 reads MNHEY; CDR2 reads SVGAGI. The V end lost 5 bases, the J end lost 4 bases, and 12 bases lay between the germline ends. CDR3 protein: CASSRQLVYNEQFF. The CDR3 nucleotides are TGTGCCAGCAGTAGACAGCTGGTTTACAATGAGCAGTTCTTC.

With regard to this clonotype: Mismatch with germline at one junction end may stem from a read error. The chain has TRBV5-1 and TRBJ2-5; D is tentatively TRBD1 or TRBD2 (6 bases each). Germline CDR1 reads SGHRS; CDR2 reads YFSETQ. This CDR3 spans 14 amino acids. CDR3 in DNA: TGTGCCAGCAGCTTAAACAGGGCGGGGGAGACCCAGTACTTC. Amino acids: CASSLNRAGETQYF.

The chain joins TRBV28 to TRBJ2-5; a possible D gene is TRBD1 (5 bases). Between the trimmed V and J ends, which lost 8 bases and 0 bases, there was a span of 13 bases. Germline CDR1 is MDHEN and CDR2 is SYDVKM. The CDR3 spans 14 residues. The CDR3 spells CASQGNLHQETQYF. CDR3 nucleotides: TGTGCCAGCCAGGGAAACCTGCACCAAGAGACCCAGTACTTC.

This clonotype was counted a few times. The chain links TRBV4-3 to TRBJ2-7, with TRBD1 matching over 7 bases. V lost 1 base, J lost 0 bases, and 15 bases stayed unmatched. The germline V gene encodes CDR1 LGHNA and CDR2 YSLEER. The CDR3 covers 19 residues. This CDR3 reads CASSQAFGRGIPSSYEQYF. The CDR3 DNA is TGCGCCAGCAGCCAAGCGTTCGGCAGGGGGATCCCCAGCTCCTACGAGCAGTACTTC.

The J gene is TRBJ2-7, the V gene TRBV20-1, with D perhaps matching TRBD1 (6 bases). The CDR3 runs to 16 residues. V lost 3 bases and J 1 base, leaving 19 bases between the germline ends. CDR1 and CDR2 from the germline V gene are DFQATT and SNEGSKA (reference sequence). The CDR3 DNA is TGCAGTGCTAGTTCCAGTCTCAGGGGCTGGTCCTACGAGCAGTACTTC. Encoded protein: CSASSSLRGWSYEQYF.

Many counts were recorded for this clonotype. The chain combines TRBV5-6 with TRBJ1-4; no clear D gene. The CDR3 length is 13 residues. The germline V gene has CDR1 SGHDT and CDR2 YYEEEE. The V and J ends lost 1 base and 7 bases respectively, with 8 bases between them. For the CDR3, the DNA is TGTGCCAGCAGCTTGTCAGTGGGTGAAAAACTGTTTTTT. It is translated as CASSLSVGEKLFF. Full variable domain (remainder filled in from reference TRBV5-6 and TRBJ1-4): DAGVTQSPTHLIKTRGQQVTLRCSPKSGHDTVSWYQQALGQGPQFIFQYYEEEERQRGNFPDRFSGHQFPNYSSELNVNALLLGDSALYLCASSLSVGEKLFFGSGTQLSVL.

The chain recombines TRBV7-2 with TRBJ2-5, with TRBD2 matching 14 bases. The trim removed 3 bases at V and 0 bases at J, leaving 3 bases unmatched. The CDR3 consists of 17 residues. The germline V gene has CDR1 SGHTA and CDR2 FQGNSA. In DNA form, the CDR3 reads TGTGCCAGCAGCTTCCGACTAGCGGGGGGGCACCAAGAGACCCAGTACTTC. Protein: CASSFRLAGGHQETQYF. Drawing the rest from reference TRBV7-2 and TRBJ2-5, the complete variable domain is GAGVSQSPSNKVTEKGKDVELRCDPISGHTALYWYRQSLGQGLEFLIYFQGNSAPDKSGLPSDRFSAERTGGSVSTLTIQRTQQEDSAVYLCASSFRLAGGHQETQYFGPGTRLLVL.

This clonotype was observed a handful of times. The V gene is TRBV6-1, the J gene TRBJ2-6, with D perhaps assigned TRBD1 or TRBD2 (5 bases each). The ends were cut back, 6 bases at V and 0 bases at J, with 18 bases in the middle. This CDR3 region has 18 residues. CDR1 is MNHNS and CDR2 is SASEGT in the germline V gene. The CDR3: CASRKGRGIVSGANVLTF. In DNA form, the CDR3 reads TGTGCCAGCAGGAAGGGACGTGGGATAGTCTCTGGGGCCAACGTCCTGACTTTC.

Remarks on this clonotype: One end of the junction varies from germline; a read error may be responsible. This sequence joins TRBV29-1 and TRBJ2-6; 9 bases are shared with TRBD2. CDR1 and CDR2 from the germline V gene are SQVTM and ANQGSEA. CDR3 length: 20 residues. CDR3 nucleotide sequence: TGCAGCGTTGGTGGCAGGGGAGAGCGGGGGGCCGTCTCTGGGGCCAACGTCCGGACTTTC. This codes for CSVGGRGERGAVSGANVRTF.

This chain connects TRBV7-9 to TRBJ1-4; a possible D gene is TRBD1 (6 bases). This CDR3 has 13 amino acids. The V end lost 7 bases, the J end lost 5 bases, and 11 bases lay between the germline ends. Germline lookup yields CDR1 SEHNR and CDR2 FQNEAQ (reference sequence). CDR3 in DNA: TGTGCCAGCAACACAGGGTTAAATGAAAAACTGTTTTTT. This gives the protein CASNTGLNEKLFF.

The chain is built from TRBV7-2 and TRBJ1-2; perhaps TRBD1 as D (6 bases). This CDR3 comprises 13 residues. Trimming cost V 1 base and J 12 bases, with 15 bases left between them. Germline lookup yields CDR1 SGHTA and CDR2 FQGNSA. DNA for the CDR3: TGTGCCAGCAGCTTAGTGGAGGGGGACGGCCACACCTTC. Translating it yields CASSLVEGDGHTF.

The chain has TRBV12-3 or TRBV12-4 and TRBJ2-1; 13 bases align to TRBD2. The CDR3 length is 18 residues. V shed 5 bases and J 8 bases; nucleotides not matched to a gene: 15. CDR3 sequence: CASSIPGTSGDPLDEQFF. The CDR3 coding sequence is TGTGCCAGCAGTATCCCCGGGACTAGCGGGGATCCCCTCGATGAGCAGTTCTTC.

The chain recombines TRBV10-3 with TRBJ1-1; no firm D call. Germline-derived CDR1 and CDR2 are ENHRY and SYGVKD. The CDR3 loop spans 13 amino acids. The germline V and J ends were trimmed by 2 bases and 5 bases, with 9 bases remaining between them. CDR3 DNA: TGTGCCATCAGTGAGGACTTAAGGACTGAAGCTTTCTTT. This sequence encodes CAISEDLRTEAFF.